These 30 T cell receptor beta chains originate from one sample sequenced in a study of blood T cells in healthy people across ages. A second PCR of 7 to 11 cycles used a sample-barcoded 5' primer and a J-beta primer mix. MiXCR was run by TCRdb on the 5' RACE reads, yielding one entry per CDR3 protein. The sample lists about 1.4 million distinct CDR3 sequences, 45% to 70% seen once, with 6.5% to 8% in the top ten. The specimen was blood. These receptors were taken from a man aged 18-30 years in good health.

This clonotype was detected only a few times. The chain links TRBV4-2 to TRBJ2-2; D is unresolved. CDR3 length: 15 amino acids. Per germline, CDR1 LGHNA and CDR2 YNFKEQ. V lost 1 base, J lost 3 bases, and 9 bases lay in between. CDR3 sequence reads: CASSQVPRDTGELFF. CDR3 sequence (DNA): TGTGCCAGCAGCCAAGTTCCTAGAGACACCGGGGAGCTGTTTTTT.

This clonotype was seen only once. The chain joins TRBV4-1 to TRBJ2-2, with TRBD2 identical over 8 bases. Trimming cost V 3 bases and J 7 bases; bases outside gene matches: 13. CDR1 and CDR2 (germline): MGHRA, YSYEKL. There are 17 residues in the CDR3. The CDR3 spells CASSHPTSGGGGGELFF. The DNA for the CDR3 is TGCGCCAGCAGCCACCCAACTAGCGGAGGAGGGGGCGGGGAGCTGTTTTTT.

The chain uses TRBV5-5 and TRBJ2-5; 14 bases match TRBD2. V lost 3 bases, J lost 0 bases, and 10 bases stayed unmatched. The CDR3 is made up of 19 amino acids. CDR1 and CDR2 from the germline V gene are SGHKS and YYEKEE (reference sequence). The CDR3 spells CASSWGLAGVGPYQETQYF. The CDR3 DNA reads TGTGCCAGCAGCTGGGGACTAGCGGGGGTAGGACCTTACCAAGAGACCCAGTACTTC.

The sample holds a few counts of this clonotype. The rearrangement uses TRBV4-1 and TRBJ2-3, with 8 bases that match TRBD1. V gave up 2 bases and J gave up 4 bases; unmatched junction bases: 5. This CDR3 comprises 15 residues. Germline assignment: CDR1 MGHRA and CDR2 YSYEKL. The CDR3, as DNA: TGCGCCAGCAGCCAAAAAAGACAGGGGCCAGATACGCAGTATTTT. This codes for CASSQKRQGPDTQYF.

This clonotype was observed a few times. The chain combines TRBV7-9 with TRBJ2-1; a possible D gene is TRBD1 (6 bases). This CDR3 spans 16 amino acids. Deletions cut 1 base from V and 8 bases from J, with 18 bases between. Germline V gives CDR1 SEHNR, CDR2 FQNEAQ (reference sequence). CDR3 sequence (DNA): TGTGCCAGCAGCTTAGTCCTGCAGGGGCCCCTTTATGAGCAGTTCTTC. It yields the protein CASSLVLQGPLYEQFF. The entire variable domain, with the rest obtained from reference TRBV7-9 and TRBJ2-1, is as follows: DTGVSQNPRHKITKRGQNVTFRCDPISEHNRLYWYRQTLGQGPEFLTYFQNEAQLEKSRLLSDRFSAERPKGSFSTLEIQRTEQGDSAMYLCASSLVLQGPLYEQFFGPGTRLTVL.

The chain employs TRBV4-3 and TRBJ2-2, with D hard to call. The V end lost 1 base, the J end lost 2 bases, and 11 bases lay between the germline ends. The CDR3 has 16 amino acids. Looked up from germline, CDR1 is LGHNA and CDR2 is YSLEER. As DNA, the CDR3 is TGCGCCAGCAGCCAAGTTTCCGGACCCAACACCGGGGAGCTGTTTTTT. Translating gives CASSQVSGPNTGELFF.

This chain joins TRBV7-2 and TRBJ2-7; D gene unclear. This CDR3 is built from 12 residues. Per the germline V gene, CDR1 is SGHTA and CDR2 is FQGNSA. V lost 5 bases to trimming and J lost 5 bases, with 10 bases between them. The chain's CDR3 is CASSRDGHEQYF. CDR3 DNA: TGTGCCAGCAGCCGCGATGGCCACGAGCAGTACTTC.

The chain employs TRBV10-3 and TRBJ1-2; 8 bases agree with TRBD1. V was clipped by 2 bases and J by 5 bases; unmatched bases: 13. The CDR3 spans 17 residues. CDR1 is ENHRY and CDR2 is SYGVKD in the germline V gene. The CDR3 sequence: CAISEIRTGRVSYGYTF. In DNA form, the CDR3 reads TGTGCCATCAGTGAGATAAGGACAGGGAGAGTCTCTTATGGCTACACCTTC.

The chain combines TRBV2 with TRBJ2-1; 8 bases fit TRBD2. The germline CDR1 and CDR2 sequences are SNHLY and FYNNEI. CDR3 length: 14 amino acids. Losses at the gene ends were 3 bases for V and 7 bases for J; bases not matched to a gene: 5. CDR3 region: CASSDGAGANEQFF. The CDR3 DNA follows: TGTGCCAGCAGTGACGGAGCGGGAGCAAATGAGCAGTTCTTC.

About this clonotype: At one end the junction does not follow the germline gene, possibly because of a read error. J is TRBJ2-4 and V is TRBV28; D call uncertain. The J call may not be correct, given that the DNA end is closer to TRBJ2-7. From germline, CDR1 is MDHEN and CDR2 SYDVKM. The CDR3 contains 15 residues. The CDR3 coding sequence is TGTGTCAGCAGTTCCGCAATTAACTCGGGCTACGAGCAGTACTTC. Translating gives CVSSSAINSGYEQYF.

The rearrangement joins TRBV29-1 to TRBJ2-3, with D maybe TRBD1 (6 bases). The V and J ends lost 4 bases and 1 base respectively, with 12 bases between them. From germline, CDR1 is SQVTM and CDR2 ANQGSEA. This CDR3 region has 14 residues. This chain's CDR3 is CSVVGAGGTDTQYF. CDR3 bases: TGCAGCGTTGTGGGGGCAGGAGGCACAGATACGCAGTATTTT.

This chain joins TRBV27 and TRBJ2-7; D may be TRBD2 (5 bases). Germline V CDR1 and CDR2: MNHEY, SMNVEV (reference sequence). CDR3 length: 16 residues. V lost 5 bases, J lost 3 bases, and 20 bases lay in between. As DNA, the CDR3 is TGTGCCAGCAGTCACATTGCGGAGGTATCGCACTACGAGCAGTACTTC. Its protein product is CASSHIAEVSHYEQYF.

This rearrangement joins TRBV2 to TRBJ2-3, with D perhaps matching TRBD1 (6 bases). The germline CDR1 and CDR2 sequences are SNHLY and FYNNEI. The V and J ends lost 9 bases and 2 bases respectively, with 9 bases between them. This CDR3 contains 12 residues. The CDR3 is CARGQPTDTQYF. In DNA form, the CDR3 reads TGTGCCAGGGGACAACCCACAGATACGCAGTATTTT.

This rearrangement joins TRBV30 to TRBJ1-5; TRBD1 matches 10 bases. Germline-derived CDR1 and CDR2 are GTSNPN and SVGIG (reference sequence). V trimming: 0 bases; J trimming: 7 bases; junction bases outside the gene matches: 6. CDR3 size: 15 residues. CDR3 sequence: CAWSVRDRGRQPQHF. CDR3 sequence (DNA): TGTGCCTGGAGTGTAAGGGACAGGGGAAGGCAGCCCCAGCATTTT.

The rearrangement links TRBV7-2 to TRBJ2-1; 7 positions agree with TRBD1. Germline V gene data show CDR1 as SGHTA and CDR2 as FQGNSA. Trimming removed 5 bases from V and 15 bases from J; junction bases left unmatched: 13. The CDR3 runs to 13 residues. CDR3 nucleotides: TGTGCCAGCAGCGCAACTCGGACAGGTATAGGGTTCTTC. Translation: CASSATRTGIGFF.

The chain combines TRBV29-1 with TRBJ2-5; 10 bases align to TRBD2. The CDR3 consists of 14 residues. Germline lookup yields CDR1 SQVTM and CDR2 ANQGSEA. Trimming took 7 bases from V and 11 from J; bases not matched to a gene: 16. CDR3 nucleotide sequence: TGCAGCGCAACCCCTAGCGGGAGTATTGATGAGCAGTACTTC. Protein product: CSATPSGSIDEQYF.

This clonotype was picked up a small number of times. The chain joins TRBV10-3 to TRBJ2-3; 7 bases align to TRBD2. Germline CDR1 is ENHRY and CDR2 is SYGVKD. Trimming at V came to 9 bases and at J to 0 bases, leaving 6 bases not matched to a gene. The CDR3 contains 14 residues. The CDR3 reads CAIRDYPSTDTQYF. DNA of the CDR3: TGTGCCATTAGGGACTACCCGAGCACAGATACGCAGTATTTT.

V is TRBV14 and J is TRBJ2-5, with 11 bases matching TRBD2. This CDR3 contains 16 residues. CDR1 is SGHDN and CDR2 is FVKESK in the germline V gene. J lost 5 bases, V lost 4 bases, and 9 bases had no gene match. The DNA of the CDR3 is TGTGCCAGCAGCCGCCAATCGGGACTAGCGGAGGAGACCCAGTACTTC. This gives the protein CASSRQSGLAEETQYF.

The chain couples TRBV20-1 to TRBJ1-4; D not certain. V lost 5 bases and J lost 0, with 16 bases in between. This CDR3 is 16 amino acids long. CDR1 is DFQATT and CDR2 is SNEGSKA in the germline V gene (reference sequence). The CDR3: CSAVWEEYATNEKLFF. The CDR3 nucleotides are TGCAGTGCTGTTTGGGAGGAGTACGCAACTAATGAAAAACTGTTTTTT.

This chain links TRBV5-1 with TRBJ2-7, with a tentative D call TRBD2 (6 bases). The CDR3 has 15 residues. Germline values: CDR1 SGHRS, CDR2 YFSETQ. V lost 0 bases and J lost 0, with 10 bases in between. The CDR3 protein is CASSLEGGNSYEQYF. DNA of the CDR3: TGCGCCAGCAGCTTGGAGGGCGGGAACTCCTACGAGCAGTACTTC.

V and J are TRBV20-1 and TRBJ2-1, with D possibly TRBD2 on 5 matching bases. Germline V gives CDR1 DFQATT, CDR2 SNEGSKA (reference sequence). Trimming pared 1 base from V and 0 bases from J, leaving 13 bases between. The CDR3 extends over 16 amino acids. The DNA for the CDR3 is TGCAGTGCTAGAGGTCGTGGAGGAAACTCCTACAATGAGCAGTTCTTC. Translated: CSARGRGGNSYNEQFF.

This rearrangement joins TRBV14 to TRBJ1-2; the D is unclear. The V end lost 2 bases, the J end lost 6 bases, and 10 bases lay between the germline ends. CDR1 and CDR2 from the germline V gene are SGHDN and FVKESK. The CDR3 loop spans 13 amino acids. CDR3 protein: CASSQQREHGYTF. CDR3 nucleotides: TGTGCCAGCAGCCAACAACGGGAGCATGGCTACACCTTC.

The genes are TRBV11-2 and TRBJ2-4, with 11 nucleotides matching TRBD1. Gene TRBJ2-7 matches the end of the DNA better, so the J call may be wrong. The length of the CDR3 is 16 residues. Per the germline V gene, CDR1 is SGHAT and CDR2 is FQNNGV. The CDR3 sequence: CASSRRRDRGINEQYF. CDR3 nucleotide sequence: TGTGCCAGCAGCCGACGCCGGGACAGGGGGATCAACGAGCAGTACTTC.

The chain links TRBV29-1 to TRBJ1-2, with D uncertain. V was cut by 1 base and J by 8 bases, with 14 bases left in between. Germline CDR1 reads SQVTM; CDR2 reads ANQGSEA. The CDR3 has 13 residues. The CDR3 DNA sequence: TGCAGCGTTGAAGGCGGCAGGTTATCCGGCTACACCTTC. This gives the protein CSVEGGRLSGYTF.

The CDR3 region has the DNA TGTGCCAGCAGCCAAGGGACCCCGATCCCCTACAATGAGCAGTTCTTC. Protein product: CASSQGTPIPYNEQFF. The chain links TRBV4-2 to TRBJ2-1; no clear D. V was cut by 1 base and J by 2 bases, with 12 bases left in between. CDR3 length equals 16 residues. The germline V gene has CDR1 LGHNA and CDR2 YNFKEQ.

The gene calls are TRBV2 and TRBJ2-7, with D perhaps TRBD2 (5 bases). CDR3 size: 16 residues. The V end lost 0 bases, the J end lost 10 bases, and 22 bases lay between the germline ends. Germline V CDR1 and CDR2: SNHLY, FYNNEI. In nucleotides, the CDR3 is TGTGCCAGCAGTGAAGCGCTTCTGCCCAAAGGAGAGGGCCAGTACTTC. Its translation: CASSEALLPKGEGQYF.

Here the CDR3 reads CASSKTSGGTYEQYF. In nucleotides, the CDR3 is TGTGCCAGCAGCAAAACTAGCGGGGGGACCTACGAGCAGTACTTC. This sequence joins TRBV4-2 and TRBJ2-4; 12 bases fit TRBD2. The DNA end favors TRBJ2-7, so the J call may be wrong. Germline CDR1 reads LGHNA; CDR2 reads YNFKEQ. CDR3 size: 15 residues.

CDR3 DNA: TGTGCCAGCAGCCAACGACTAGGAGTTGGGGAGCTGTTTTTT. Residues: CASSQRLGVGELFF. V usage is TRBV14 and J usage is TRBJ2-2; TRBD2 is a possible D gene (6 bases). Germline lookup yields CDR1 SGHDN and CDR2 FVKESK. V was pared by 2 bases and J by 8 bases, with 12 bases between. CDR3 length equals 14 residues.

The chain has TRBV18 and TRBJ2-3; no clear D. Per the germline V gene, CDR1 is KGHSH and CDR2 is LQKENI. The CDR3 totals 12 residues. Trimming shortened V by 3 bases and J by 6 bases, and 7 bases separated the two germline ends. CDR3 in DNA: TGTGCCAGCTCACCCTTGCAGGATACGCAGTATTTT. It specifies CASSPLQDTQYF.

The DNA for the CDR3 is TGTGCCAGCTCACGCTCCATGGCCGCGGAGGGACACACCATATATTTT. Protein sequence: CASSRSMAAEGHTIYF. V gene TRBV18 combines with J gene TRBJ1-3, with a tentative D call TRBD1 (5 bases). There are 16 residues in the CDR3. CDR1 is KGHSH, CDR2 LQKENI, per germline. Trimming removed 4 bases at V and 8 bases at J, with 21 bases between.